The rows below give T cell receptor beta chains drawn from one sample of a study of cytomegalovirus exposure and HLA in healthy donors. Data came from immunoSEQ multiplex PCR; TCRdb stores just in-frame clones and leaves some out. The sample lists around 250,000 clones, roughly 91% occurring once. Sequenced input: PBMCs. All receptors come from a girl aged 2 to 9 in good health and CMV-seronegative. The CDR3 runs from the conserved cysteine through the conserved F or W. Clone size is shown for a subset of rows, as once, few, many or a class of expanded clone.

clone_size j_call v_call cdr3_aa
. TRBJ2-7 TRBV7-9 CASSSGEGKSEQYF
. TRBJ2-2 TRBV14 CASSQGFLAAAGELFF
. TRBJ2-5 TRBV5-1 CASSFRTDRVETQYF
. TRBJ1-1 TRBV7-2 CASSLSGAENTEAFF
. TRBJ1-6 TRBV19 CASSMGTYSPLHF
. TRBJ2-7 TRBV10-3 CAISDRSSYEQYF
. TRBJ2-5 TRBV9 CASSVGDQETQYF
. TRBJ1-1 TRBV15 CATSRDRGRGTEAFF
. TRBJ2-2 TRBV5-1 CASSLGAGTWNTGELFF
. TRBJ2-1 TRBV15 CATSRDRRAEGQFF
. TRBJ1-2 TRBV5-4 CASSLVAGLNYGYTF
. TRBJ2-7 TRBV7-9 CASSLSHSSYEQYF
. TRBJ1-6 TRBV6-4 CASRRTGWNSPLHF
. TRBJ1-5 TRBV28 CASSLWRDLSQPQHF
. TRBJ1-5 TRBV6-1 CASSTKDRNQPQHF
once TRBJ2-2 TRBV5-5 CASSLTGGAGELFF
. TRBJ1-5 TRBV28 CASSLSAFYSNQPQHF
once TRBJ2-1 TRBV9 CASSVVSGSGSEQFF
few TRBJ1-1 TRBV25-1 CASSSRTGKNTEAFF
. TRBJ2-1 TRBV25-1 CASQDPGLAGCEQFF
. TRBJ1-2 TRBV5-1 CASSLGTGGAYGYTF
. TRBJ1-1 TRBV6-5 CASSYSGGGTPFF
once TRBJ2-7 TRBV7-9 CASSLNQQGIGYEQYF
once TRBJ2-6 TRBV6-1 CASSDISGANVLTF
. TRBJ2-3 TRBV27 CASSLSISGFSTDTQYF
. TRBJ2-1 TRBV30 CAWSQSGAYNEQFF
. TRBJ2-7 TRBV13 CASSFNSGGANEQYF
. TRBJ2-3 TRBV5-1 CASRGLAGTSSTDTQYF
once TRBJ1-1 TRBV7-2 CASSRFLPGNTEAFF
. TRBJ1-2 TRBV7-9 CASSSTSPSLEGYTF
. TRBJ1-5 TRBV19 CASSIQGAASNQPQHF
. TRBJ2-2 TRBV5-1 CAPREKDYANTGELFF
. TRBJ2-1 TRBV28 CASSSSSYNEQFF
. TRBJ2-7 TRBV18 CASSPSGLVYEQYF
few TRBJ1-1 TRBV6-1 CASTLQSRNAEAFF
. TRBJ2-5 TRBV15 CATSRAPGVGETQYF
once TRBJ2-7 TRBV10-3 CAISEAGSAEQYF
. TRBJ2-3 TRBV2 CASPRRRGGTDTQYF
. TRBJ2-5 TRBV6-1 CASRSEREQRETQYF
. TRBJ2-7 TRBV6-5 CASSYTGGTSYEQYF
. TRBJ1-3 TRBV27 CASNPSPGNTIYF
. TRBJ1-2 TRBV19 CASSPTGDGYTF
few TRBJ1-6 TRBV30 CAWTQTRTRAGPPLHF
. TRBJ2-1 TRBV5-1 CASSLRIAEDNEQFF
few TRBJ1-2 TRBV19 CASSQQGNYGYTF
. TRBJ2-7 TRBV13 CASSFGDRGYEQYF
. TRBJ2-5 TRBV5-1 CASSLDQGSETQYF
. TRBJ1-4 TRBV30 CAWSASAVEKLFF
. TRBJ2-7 TRBV23-1 CASFPGSQAYEQYF
. TRBJ2-5 TRBV2 CASRRQSQETQYF
. TRBJ2-6 TRBV29-1 CSVRTSGSIGANVLTF
. TRBJ2-3 TRBV10-3 CAITGLAGGTSTDTQYF
once TRBJ2-7 TRBV19 CASSPGYYEQYF
once TRBJ1-1 TRBV6-5 CASSSLGGGAFF
few TRBJ1-5 TRBV6-1 CASGGEYSNQPQHF
. TRBJ2-7 TRBV28 CASNDRTLYEQYF
. TRBJ2-3 TRBV6-1 CASSQGGAGTDTQYF
. TRBJ2-1 TRBV27 CASNPHAGGSIYEQFF
. TRBJ2-6 TRBV10-2 CASRGLPGQGITGANVLTF
. TRBJ2-7 TRBV15 CATSPGLAGTYEQYF